A selection of T cell receptor beta chains follows, all from one sample in a study of cytomegalovirus exposure and HLA in healthy donors. Profiled with immunoSEQ multiplex PCR; TCRdb holds only in-frame clones, not every one. The sample yields about 240,000 clones, approximately 83% seen once. The sample consisted of PBMCs. The receptors were gathered from a woman younger than 45 in good health and CMV-seropositive. Each CDR3 is given with its conserved first and last residue. The D gene is left open where the match is weak. Clone size, where shown, is once, few, many, or a class for clones that have expanded.

clone_size: -
j_call: TRBJ2-4
d_call: TRBD1
v_call: TRBV5-1
cdr3_nt: TGCGCCAGCAGCGCCCTCCCACAGGGGGTAGCCAAAAACATTCAGTACTTC
cdr3_aa: CASSALPQGVAKNIQYF

clone_size: -
j_call: TRBJ2-7
d_call: TRBD2
v_call: TRBV5-1
cdr3_nt: TGCGCCAGCAGCTCGGGACTACTAAACTACGAGCAGTACTTC
cdr3_aa: CASSSGLLNYEQYF

clone_size: -
j_call: TRBJ2-5
d_call: -
v_call: TRBV6-6
cdr3_nt: TGTGCCAGCAGTTACGGACTCGAGGAGACCCAGTACTTC
cdr3_aa: CASSYGLEETQYF

clone_size: -
j_call: TRBJ2-7
d_call: TRBD1
v_call: TRBV11-3
cdr3_nt: TGTGCCAGCAGTTGGGACAGGGGGTTGGTCGAGCAGTACTTC
cdr3_aa: CASSWDRGLVEQYF

clone_size: -
j_call: TRBJ2-1
d_call: -
v_call: TRBV4-1
cdr3_nt: TGCGCCAGCAGCCAAGGACCCCTAGCGCGTGAGCAGTTCTTC
cdr3_aa: CASSQGPLAREQFF

clone_size: -
j_call: TRBJ2-1
d_call: TRBD2
v_call: TRBV9
cdr3_nt: TGTGCCAGCAGCCTTCCGGGACTAGGCTACAATGAGCAGTTCTTC
cdr3_aa: CASSLPGLGYNEQFF

clone_size: -
j_call: TRBJ1-2
d_call: TRBD1
v_call: TRBV5-4
cdr3_nt: TGTGCCAGCAGCTCGACAGGGGACTTATACTATGGCTACACCTTC
cdr3_aa: CASSSTGDLYYGYTF

clone_size: -
j_call: TRBJ2-2
d_call: TRBD2
v_call: TRBV4-1
cdr3_nt: TGCGCCAGCAGCGGCGGACTAGCGGGCACCGGGGAGCTGTTTTTT
cdr3_aa: CASSGGLAGTGELFF

clone_size: -
j_call: TRBJ2-7
d_call: -
v_call: TRBV4-2
cdr3_nt: TGTGCCAGCAGCCAAGATCGGGAGCAGTACTTC
cdr3_aa: CASSQDREQYF

clone_size: -
j_call: TRBJ2-7
d_call: TRBD2
v_call: TRBV6-6
cdr3_nt: TGTGCCAGCAGTTACCCGAGCGGGAGCTCCTACGAGCAGTACTTC
cdr3_aa: CASSYPSGSSYEQYF

clone_size: -
j_call: TRBJ2-2
d_call: -
v_call: TRBV18
cdr3_nt: TGTGCCAGCTCACCCCCGAACACGAACACCGGGGAGCTGTTTTTT
cdr3_aa: CASSPPNTNTGELFF

clone_size: -
j_call: TRBJ2-1
d_call: TRBD2
v_call: TRBV7-2
cdr3_nt: TGTGCCAGCAGCGACCCCTTGAGACTAGCTTGGGATGAGCAGTTCTTC
cdr3_aa: CASSDPLRLAWDEQFF

clone_size: -
j_call: TRBJ2-3
d_call: TRBD2
v_call: TRBV11-2
cdr3_nt: TGTGCCAGCAGCTTAACGGCTAGCGGGATAAACCCAGATACGCAGTATTTT
cdr3_aa: CASSLTASGINPDTQYF

clone_size: -
j_call: TRBJ2-1
d_call: -
v_call: TRBV7-9
cdr3_nt: TGTGCCAGCAGCTTCCCTGGCGGCTCCTACAATGAGCAGTTCTTC
cdr3_aa: CASSFPGGSYNEQFF

clone_size: -
j_call: TRBJ2-7
d_call: -
v_call: TRBV6-5
cdr3_nt: TGTGCCAGCAGGACTAGTAACTACGAGCAGTACTTC
cdr3_aa: CASRTSNYEQYF

clone_size: -
j_call: TRBJ2-7
d_call: TRBD1
v_call: TRBV11-2
cdr3_nt: TGTGCCAGCAGCTGGGACAGCCTAGAGCCCTACGAGCAGTACTTC
cdr3_aa: CASSWDSLEPYEQYF

clone_size: -
j_call: TRBJ2-2
d_call: TRBD1
v_call: TRBV7-8
cdr3_nt: TGTGCCAGCAGCTTAGAGGGGGACAGGGTACCCGGGGAGCTGTTTTTT
cdr3_aa: CASSLEGDRVPGELFF

clone_size: -
j_call: TRBJ2-7
d_call: TRBD1
v_call: TRBV11-2
cdr3_nt: TGTGCCAGCAGCTCCGTCAGGGGAGGGACAGGGGTAAACGAGCAGTACTTC
cdr3_aa: CASSSVRGGTGVNEQYF

clone_size: -
j_call: TRBJ2-5
d_call: TRBD2
v_call: TRBV5-1
cdr3_nt: TGCGCCAGCAGCCTGGGACTAGCGGGAGAAAACCAAGAGACCCAGTACTTC
cdr3_aa: CASSLGLAGENQETQYF

clone_size: once
j_call: TRBJ2-1
d_call: TRBD2
v_call: TRBV7-3
cdr3_nt: TGTGCCAGCAGTAGGCCCTCCGGGGCGGGAGGAAGCTCCTACAATGAGCAGTTCTTC
cdr3_aa: CASSRPSGAGGSSYNEQFF

clone_size: -
j_call: TRBJ1-1
d_call: TRBD1
v_call: TRBV5-1
cdr3_nt: TGCGCCAGCAGCGGTCGGGACAGCCACGAAGCTTTCTTT
cdr3_aa: CASSGRDSHEAFF

clone_size: -
j_call: TRBJ1-5
d_call: -
v_call: TRBV6-6
cdr3_nt: TGTGCCAGCATACAGGGCGGCAATCAGCCCCAGCATTTT
cdr3_aa: CASIQGGNQPQHF

clone_size: -
j_call: TRBJ2-7
d_call: -
v_call: TRBV10-3
cdr3_nt: TGTGCCATCGGCAGTTCACCGACCTACGAGCAGTACTTC
cdr3_aa: CAIGSSPTYEQYF

clone_size: -
j_call: TRBJ2-4
d_call: -
v_call: TRBV7-9
cdr3_nt: TGTGCCAGCAGCTTAAAGGGCCAGGGCTTGGCCAAAAACATTCAGTACTTC
cdr3_aa: CASSLKGQGLAKNIQYF

clone_size: -
j_call: TRBJ1-1
d_call: -
v_call: TRBV30
cdr3_nt: TGTGCCTGGAGTGACATCTACACTGAAGCTTTCTTT
cdr3_aa: CAWSDIYTEAFF

clone_size: -
j_call: TRBJ2-2
d_call: -
v_call: TRBV5-4
cdr3_nt: TGTGCCAGCAGCTTCGCAGGTCGGACCGGGGAGCTGTTTTTT
cdr3_aa: CASSFAGRTGELFF

clone_size: once
j_call: TRBJ2-3
d_call: -
v_call: TRBV28
cdr3_nt: TGTGCCACCTTAGCGTCCGGCACAGATACGCAGTATTTT
cdr3_aa: CATLASGTDTQYF

clone_size: -
j_call: TRBJ2-1
d_call: TRBD1
v_call: TRBV29-1
cdr3_nt: TGCAGCGTCGACAGGGCTAAGGATGAGCAGTTCTTC
cdr3_aa: CSVDRAKDEQFF

clone_size: -
j_call: TRBJ2-2
d_call: TRBD2
v_call: TRBV7-2
cdr3_nt: TGTGCCAGTAGTCTACTAGCGGGGGGCACCGGGGAGCTGTTTTTT
cdr3_aa: CASSLLAGGTGELFF

clone_size: -
j_call: TRBJ1-2
d_call: TRBD1
v_call: TRBV11-2
cdr3_nt: TGTGCCAGCAGCTTAGGACAGGGCCCCAACTATGGCTACACCTTC
cdr3_aa: CASSLGQGPNYGYTF

clone_size: once
j_call: TRBJ1-1
d_call: TRBD1
v_call: TRBV29-1
cdr3_nt: TGCAGCGTTAAACAGGGGGGCAACACTGAAGCTTTCTTT
cdr3_aa: CSVKQGGNTEAFF

clone_size: -
j_call: TRBJ2-1
d_call: TRBD1
v_call: TRBV2
cdr3_nt: TGTGCCAGCAGTCTAGTCCAACAGGGGGCGGGGTACAATGAGCAGTTCTTC
cdr3_aa: CASSLVQQGAGYNEQFF

clone_size: -
j_call: TRBJ1-2
d_call: -
v_call: TRBV29-1
cdr3_nt: TGCAGCGCCGGAGGTCTACCAGGGGAAAATGGCTACACCTTC
cdr3_aa: CSAGGLPGENGYTF

clone_size: -
j_call: TRBJ1-2
d_call: TRBD1
v_call: TRBV18
cdr3_nt: TGTGCCAGCTCACCGGCCGGGACAGGGGACGGCTACACCTTC
cdr3_aa: CASSPAGTGDGYTF

clone_size: medium-sized
j_call: TRBJ1-2
d_call: -
v_call: TRBV19
cdr3_nt: TGTGCCAGTAGTATAGATCATTCAACAGGTCAAAACTATGGCTACACCTTC
cdr3_aa: CASSIDHSTGQNYGYTF

clone_size: -
j_call: TRBJ2-7
d_call: -
v_call: TRBV18
cdr3_nt: TGTGCCAGCTCACCAATAACAGGGCTCTACGAGCAGTACTTC
cdr3_aa: CASSPITGLYEQYF

clone_size: once
j_call: TRBJ1-3
d_call: -
v_call: TRBV9
cdr3_nt: TGTGCCAGCAGCGTGAGAGAAAACACCATATATTTT
cdr3_aa: CASSVRENTIYF

clone_size: -
j_call: TRBJ2-5
d_call: TRBD2
v_call: TRBV7-9
cdr3_nt: TGTGCCAGCAGCTTACCTAGCGGGACCACCCAAGAGACCCAGTACTTC
cdr3_aa: CASSLPSGTTQETQYF

clone_size: -
j_call: TRBJ2-7
d_call: TRBD1
v_call: TRBV28
cdr3_nt: TGTGCCAGCGCTTCACAGGGACAGAGGTACGAGCAGTACTTC
cdr3_aa: CASASQGQRYEQYF

clone_size: few
j_call: TRBJ1-2
d_call: -
v_call: TRBV28
cdr3_nt: TGTGCCAGCAAGAGAACGTCTAACTATGGCTACACCTTC
cdr3_aa: CASKRTSNYGYTF

clone_size: -
j_call: TRBJ2-1
d_call: -
v_call: TRBV7-9
cdr3_nt: TGTGCCAGCAGCTTGACGGGAGATTCGGAGTTCTTC
cdr3_aa: CASSLTGDSEFF

clone_size: -
j_call: TRBJ2-3
d_call: -
v_call: TRBV11-2
cdr3_nt: TGTGCCAGCAGCTTAAACTCGTTAAGTGGAGATACGCAGTATTTT
cdr3_aa: CASSLNSLSGDTQYF

clone_size: -
j_call: TRBJ2-1
d_call: TRBD2
v_call: TRBV11-1
cdr3_nt: TGTGCCAGCAGCTTATCTAGCGGGAGGATGGGTGAGCAGTTCTTC
cdr3_aa: CASSLSSGRMGEQFF

clone_size: -
j_call: TRBJ1-5
d_call: -
v_call: TRBV29-1
cdr3_nt: TGCAGCGTCGAAGTTAAGGCCGGGAGGGGTCAGCCCCAGCATTTT
cdr3_aa: CSVEVKAGRGQPQHF

clone_size: -
j_call: TRBJ2-7
d_call: -
v_call: TRBV18
cdr3_nt: TGTGCCAGCTCAACGACAGAAACCGCCTACGAGCAGTACTTC
cdr3_aa: CASSTTETAYEQYF

clone_size: -
j_call: TRBJ2-5
d_call: -
v_call: TRBV27
cdr3_nt: TGTGCCAGCAGTTCCGCCGGGACATCTCAAGAGACCCAGTACTTC
cdr3_aa: CASSSAGTSQETQYF

clone_size: -
j_call: TRBJ2-5
d_call: TRBD2
v_call: TRBV7-9
cdr3_nt: TGTGCCAGCAGCGCAATAGCGGGATACGAAGAGACCCAGTACTTC
cdr3_aa: CASSAIAGYEETQYF

clone_size: -
j_call: TRBJ2-1
d_call: TRBD2
v_call: TRBV29-1
cdr3_nt: TGCAGCGGGAAGCGGGGAGCCTACAATGAGCAGTTCTTC
cdr3_aa: CSGKRGAYNEQFF

clone_size: -
j_call: TRBJ2-1
d_call: TRBD1
v_call: TRBV5-1
cdr3_nt: TGCGCCAGCAGCCCTCCGGGACAGGACAATGAGCAGTTCTTC
cdr3_aa: CASSPPGQDNEQFF

clone_size: -
j_call: TRBJ2-1
d_call: TRBD2
v_call: TRBV29-1
cdr3_nt: TGCAGCGAGGGGACTAGGGGATTTGAGCAGTTCTTC
cdr3_aa: CSEGTRGFEQFF

clone_size: -
j_call: TRBJ2-2
d_call: TRBD2
v_call: TRBV4-1
cdr3_nt: TGCGCCAGCAGCCAACTTACCTATCGGGGGACTAGCGGGAGTAGTAGAACCGGGGAGCTGTTTTTT
cdr3_aa: CASSQLTYRGTSGSSRTGELFF

clone_size: once
j_call: TRBJ2-5
d_call: -
v_call: TRBV4-1
cdr3_nt: TGCGCCAGCAGCCAAGAAACTCATCTAGCGAAAGGTCAAGAGACCCAGTACTTC
cdr3_aa: CASSQETHLAKGQETQYF

clone_size: -
j_call: TRBJ2-7
d_call: TRBD2
v_call: TRBV7-2
cdr3_nt: TGTGCCAGCAGCTTATTGACTAGCGGGAGGGTAGTATACGAGCAGTACTTC
cdr3_aa: CASSLLTSGRVVYEQYF

clone_size: -
j_call: TRBJ2-3
d_call: -
v_call: TRBV2
cdr3_nt: TGTGCCAGCAGTCCATTCGGACTATCAGATACGCAGTATTTT
cdr3_aa: CASSPFGLSDTQYF